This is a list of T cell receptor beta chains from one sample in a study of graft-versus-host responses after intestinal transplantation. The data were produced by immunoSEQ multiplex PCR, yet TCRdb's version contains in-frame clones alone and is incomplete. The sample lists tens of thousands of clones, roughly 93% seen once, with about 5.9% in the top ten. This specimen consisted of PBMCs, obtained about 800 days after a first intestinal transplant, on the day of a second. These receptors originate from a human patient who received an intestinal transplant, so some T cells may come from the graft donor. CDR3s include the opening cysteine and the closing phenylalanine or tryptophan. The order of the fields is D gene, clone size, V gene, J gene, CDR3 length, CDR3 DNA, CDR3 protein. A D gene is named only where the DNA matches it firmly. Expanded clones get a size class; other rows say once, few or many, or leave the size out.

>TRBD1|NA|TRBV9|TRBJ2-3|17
TGTGCCAGCAGCGTGCGGTACGGGACAGGGACCACAGATACGCAGTATTTT
CASSVRYGTGTTDTQYF
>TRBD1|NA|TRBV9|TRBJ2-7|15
TGTGCCAGCAGCCCGGGACAGGGACGAGGGAGGGAGCAGTACTTC
CASSPGQGRGREQYF
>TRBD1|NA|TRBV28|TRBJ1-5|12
TGTGCCACCCAGGGGGGTAATCAGCCCCAGCATTTT
CATQGGNQPQHF
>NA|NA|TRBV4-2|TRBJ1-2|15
TGTGCCAGCAGCTCTTCGGTGGGGGGTAACTATGGCTACACCTTC
CASSSSVGGNYGYTF
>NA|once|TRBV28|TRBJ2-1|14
TGTGCCAGCAGTTCTGGGAAGGAGGTAAATGAGCAGTTCTTC
CASSSGKEVNEQFF
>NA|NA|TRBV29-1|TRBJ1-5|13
TGCAGCGTCCATGACGGTAGCAATCAGCCCCAGCATTTT
CSVHDGSNQPQHF
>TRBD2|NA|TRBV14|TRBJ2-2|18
TGTGCCAGCAGCCAAGATCGGGGTATACGGGAGGGCCCCGGGGAGCTGTTTTTT
CASSQDRGIREGPGELFF
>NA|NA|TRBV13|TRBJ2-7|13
TGTGCCAGCAAGGAGGTGGACTCCTACGAGCAGTACTTC
CASKEVDSYEQYF
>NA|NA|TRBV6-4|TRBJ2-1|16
TGTGCCAACACCGCACTCGGGGCAGGTCGATGGAATGAGCAGTTCTTC
CANTALGAGRWNEQFF
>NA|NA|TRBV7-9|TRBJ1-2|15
TGTGCCAGCAGCTTATATTGGGACACCCGCCGGGGCTACACCTTC
CASSLYWDTRRGYTF
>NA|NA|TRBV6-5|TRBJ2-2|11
TGTGCCAGCAGTTACGGGGGGGAGCTGTTTTTT
CASSYGGELFF
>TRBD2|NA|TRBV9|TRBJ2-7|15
TGTGCCAGCAGTGAGACTAGCGGGGGGAGCTACGAGCAGTACTTC
CASSETSGGSYEQYF
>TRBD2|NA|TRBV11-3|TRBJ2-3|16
TGTGCCAGCAACCGGGAAAGTAGCGGGAGGACAGATACGCAGTATTTT
CASNRESSGRTDTQYF
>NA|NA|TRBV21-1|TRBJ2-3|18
TGTGCCAGCAGCTCTACTGGGGGGACCGCGAAATTGGGAGATACGCAGTATTTT
CASSSTGGTAKLGDTQYF
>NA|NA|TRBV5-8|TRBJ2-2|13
TGTGCCGGCCGAGTAGCCAGGACCGGGGAGCTGTTTTTT
CAGRVARTGELFF
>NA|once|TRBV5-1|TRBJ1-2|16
TGCGCCAGCCTTGGGTCACCGGTTCGAAAGACCTATGGCTACACCTTC
CASLGSPVRKTYGYTF
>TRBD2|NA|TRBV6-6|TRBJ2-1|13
TGTGCCAGCAATCCAGTAGGGGCGGGGGGGCAGTTCTTC
CASNPVGAGGQFF
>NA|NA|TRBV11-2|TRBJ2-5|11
TGTGCCAGCAGCTTGCGGGAGACCCAGTACTTC
CASSLRETQYF
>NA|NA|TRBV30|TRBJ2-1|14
TGTGCCTGGGCCGGGAGCGGATTGTACAATGAGCAGTTCTTC
CAWAGSGLYNEQFF
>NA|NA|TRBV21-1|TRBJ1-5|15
TGTGCCAGCAGCAAGTGCTCGAGGTCAAGGCAGCCCCAGCATTTT
CASSKCSRSRQPQHF